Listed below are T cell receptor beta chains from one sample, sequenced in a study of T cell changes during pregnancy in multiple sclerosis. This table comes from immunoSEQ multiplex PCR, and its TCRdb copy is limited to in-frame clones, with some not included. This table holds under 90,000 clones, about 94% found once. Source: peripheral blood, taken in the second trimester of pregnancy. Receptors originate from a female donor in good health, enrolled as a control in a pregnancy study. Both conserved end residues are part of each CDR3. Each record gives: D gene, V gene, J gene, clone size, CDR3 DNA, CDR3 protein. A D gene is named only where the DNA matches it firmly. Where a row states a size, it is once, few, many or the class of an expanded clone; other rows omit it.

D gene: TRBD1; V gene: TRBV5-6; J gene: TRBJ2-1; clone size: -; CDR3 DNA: TGTGCCAGCAGCCTCGGACAGGGGTTTAACAATGAGCAGTTCTTC; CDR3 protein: CASSLGQGFNNEQFF
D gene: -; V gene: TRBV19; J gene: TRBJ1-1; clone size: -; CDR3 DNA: TGTGCCAGTAGTACATCACTTCGGACAGATAAGAACACTGAAGCTTTCTTT; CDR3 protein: CASSTSLRTDKNTEAFF
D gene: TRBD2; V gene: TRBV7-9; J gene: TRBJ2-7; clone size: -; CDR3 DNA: TGTGCCAGCAGACGGGACGTAGCGGGAGGCCTAGACGAGCAGTACTTC; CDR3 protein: CASRRDVAGGLDEQYF
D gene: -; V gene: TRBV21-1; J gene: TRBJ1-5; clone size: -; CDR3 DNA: TGTGCCAGCAAACACTACGCAGGGCGACAGGGGACTAGCAATCAGCCCCAGCATTTT; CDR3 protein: CASKHYAGRQGTSNQPQHF
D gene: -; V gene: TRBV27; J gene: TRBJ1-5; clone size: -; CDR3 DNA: TGTGCCAGCAGTTTTCTTGGGCGCAATCAGCCCCAGCATTTT; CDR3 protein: CASSFLGRNQPQHF
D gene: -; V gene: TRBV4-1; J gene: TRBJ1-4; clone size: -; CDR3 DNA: TGCGCCAGCAGCCAAGATGTCTTGGGGCCTAATGAAAAACTGTTTTTT; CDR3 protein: CASSQDVLGPNEKLFF
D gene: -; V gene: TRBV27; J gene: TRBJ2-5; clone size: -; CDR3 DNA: TGTGCCAGCAGTATACTACCGGCTCGTCCGGAGACCCAGTACTTC; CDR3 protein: CASSILPARPETQYF
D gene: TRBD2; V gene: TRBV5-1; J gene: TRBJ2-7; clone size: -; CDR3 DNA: TGCGCCAGCAGCTTGACCGGGATTAGCGGGTCCTACGAGCAGTACTTC; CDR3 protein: CASSLTGISGSYEQYF
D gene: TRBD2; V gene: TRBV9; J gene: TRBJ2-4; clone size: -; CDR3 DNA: TGTGCCAGCAGCGAGTCGTTTACTAGCGGGGGGACCAAAAACATTCAGTACTTC; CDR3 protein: CASSESFTSGGTKNIQYF
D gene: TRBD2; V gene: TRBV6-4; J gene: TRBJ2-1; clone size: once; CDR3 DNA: TGTGCCAGCAGTGGGACTAGCGACAATGAGCAGTTCTTC; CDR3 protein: CASSGTSDNEQFF
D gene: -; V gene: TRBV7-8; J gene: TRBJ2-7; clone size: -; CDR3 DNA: TGTGCCAGCAGCTTGAGGTCCGGTTACGAGCAGTACTTC; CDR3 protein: CASSLRSGYEQYF
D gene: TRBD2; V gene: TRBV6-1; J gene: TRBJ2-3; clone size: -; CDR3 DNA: TGTGCCAGCAGTAGGACTAGCGGAAGCACAGATACGCAGTATTTT; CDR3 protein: CASSRTSGSTDTQYF
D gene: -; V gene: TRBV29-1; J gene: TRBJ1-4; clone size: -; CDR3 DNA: TGCAGCGTGGGACAAGTGTCTGAAAAACTGTTTTTT; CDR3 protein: CSVGQVSEKLFF
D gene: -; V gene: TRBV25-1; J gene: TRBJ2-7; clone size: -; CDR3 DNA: TGTGCCAGCAGTGTTGACTCCGACTACTACGAGCAGTACTTC; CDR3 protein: CASSVDSDYYEQYF
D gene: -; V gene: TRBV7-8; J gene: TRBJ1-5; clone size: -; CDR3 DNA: TGTGCCAGCAGCCTTGGACGGGACAATCAGCCCCAGCATTTT; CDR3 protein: CASSLGRDNQPQHF
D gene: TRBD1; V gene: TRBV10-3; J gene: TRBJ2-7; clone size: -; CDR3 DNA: TGTGCCATCAGTGAGCCCGGACAGGGAGAGTACTTC; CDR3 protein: CAISEPGQGEYF
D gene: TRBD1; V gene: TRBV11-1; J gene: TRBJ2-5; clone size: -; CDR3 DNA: TGTGCCAGCAGCCGGGACAGGGGGCTCCAAGAGACCCAGTACTTC; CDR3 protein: CASSRDRGLQETQYF
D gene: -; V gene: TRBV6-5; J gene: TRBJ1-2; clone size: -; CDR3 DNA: TGTGCCAGCAGAGATGTTGGCTCTGGCTATGGCTACACCTTC; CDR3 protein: CASRDVGSGYGYTF
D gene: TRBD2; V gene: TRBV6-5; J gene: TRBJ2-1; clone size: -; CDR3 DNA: TGTGCCAGCAGTTACGCCCGGGGGGCCTACAATGAGCAGTTCTTC; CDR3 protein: CASSYARGAYNEQFF
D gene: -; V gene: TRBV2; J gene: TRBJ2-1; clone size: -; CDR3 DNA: TGTGCCAGCAGTGAACAGGGCGGGCAGTTCTTC; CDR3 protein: CASSEQGGQFF
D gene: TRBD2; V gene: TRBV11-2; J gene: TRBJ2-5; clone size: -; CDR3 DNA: TGTGCCAGCAGCTTAGAAGGCGTAGCGGGAGGGGAGACCCAGTACTTC; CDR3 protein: CASSLEGVAGGETQYF
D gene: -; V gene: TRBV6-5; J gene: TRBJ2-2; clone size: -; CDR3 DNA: TGTGCCAGCAGTTACGGAGAGGGCACCGGGGAGCTGTTTTTT; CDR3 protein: CASSYGEGTGELFF
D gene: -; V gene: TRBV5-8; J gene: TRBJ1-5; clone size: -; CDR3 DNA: TGTGCCAGCAGCTTGGCAGGAAACAATCAGCCCCAGCATTTT; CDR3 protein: CASSLAGNNQPQHF
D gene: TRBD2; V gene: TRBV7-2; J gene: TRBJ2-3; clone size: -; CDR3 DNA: TGTGCCAGCAGCTTAAGCGGGAGGGCCTACAAGACAGATACGCAGTATTTT; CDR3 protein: CASSLSGRAYKTDTQYF
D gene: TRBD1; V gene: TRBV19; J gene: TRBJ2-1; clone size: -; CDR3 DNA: TGTGCCAGTAGCCCAGGGGACAGGGGGAAAAATGAGCAGTTCTTC; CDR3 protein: CASSPGDRGKNEQFF
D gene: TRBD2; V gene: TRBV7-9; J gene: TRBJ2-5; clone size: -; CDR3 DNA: TGTGCCAGCAGCTTAGTTCCTAGCGGGACTCAAGAGACCCAGTACTTC; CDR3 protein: CASSLVPSGTQETQYF
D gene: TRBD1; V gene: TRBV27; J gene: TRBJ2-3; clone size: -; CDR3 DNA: TGTGCCAGCAGTTTCACAGGGGGGAGGTCAGATACGCAGTATTTT; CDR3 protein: CASSFTGGRSDTQYF